The 3 T cell receptor beta chains below were found in one sample sequenced in a study of response to subunit inactivated influenza vaccine (dated by TCRdb to 2016 to 2019). Library method: RT-PCR. Sequenced using an Illumina HiSeq 2500. TCRdb applied fastp at Q25 and MiXCR to the public reads, then kept only in-frame beta chains. Rows with a matching CDR3 protein are joined into one entry that keeps the most common DNA and genes. The sample profile shows 860,000 or so distinct CDR3 sequences; around 20% of them were found once. About a tenth of the sample rests with the top ten. Sample: PBMCs from blood, taken about 5 days after vaccination. The receptors were gathered from a man in his fifties or sixties who received an inactivated influenza vaccine. Donor details come from another sample of the same person, matched by shared clones.

This clonotype was seen a handful of times. CDR3 bases: TGTGCCAGCAAGTATGCGGATTCCAATCAGCCCCAGCATTTT. This codes for CASKYADSNQPQHF. The chain couples TRBV28 to TRBJ1-5; D not resolved. The germline V and J ends were trimmed by 7 bases and 3 bases, with 13 bases remaining between them. The length of the CDR3 is 14 residues. CDR1 and CDR2 from the germline V gene are MDHEN and SYDVKM.

This clonotype was counted a few times. The chain couples TRBV12-3 or TRBV12-4 to TRBJ2-1; D is undetermined. The CDR3 loop spans 15 amino acids. With 2 bases removed from V and 6 bases from J, the gap between germline ends came to 14 bases. CDR3: CASSLSRPGVNEQFF. Written as DNA, the CDR3 is TGTGCCAGCAGTTTATCGCGTCCGGGCGTCAATGAGCAGTTCTTC.

The CDR3 DNA reads TGTGCCAGCAGCTTAGCTGGGGAACAGCCCCAGCATTTT. Translating it yields CASSLAGEQPQHF. The V and J genes are TRBV7-2 and TRBJ1-5; D unresolved. Trimming shortened V by 0 bases and J by 7 bases, and 7 bases separated the two germline ends. The CDR3 spans 13 residues. From germline, CDR1 is SGHTA and CDR2 FQGNSA.